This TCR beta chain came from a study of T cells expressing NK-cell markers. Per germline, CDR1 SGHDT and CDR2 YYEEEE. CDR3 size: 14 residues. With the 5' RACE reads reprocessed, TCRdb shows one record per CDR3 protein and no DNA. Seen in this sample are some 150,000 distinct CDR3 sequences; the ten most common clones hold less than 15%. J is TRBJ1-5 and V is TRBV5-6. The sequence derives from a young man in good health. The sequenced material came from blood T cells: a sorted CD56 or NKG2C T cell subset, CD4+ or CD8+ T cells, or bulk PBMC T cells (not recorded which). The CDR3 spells CASSLAQGGEPQHF. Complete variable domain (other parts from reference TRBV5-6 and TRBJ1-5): DAGVTQSPTHLIKTRGQQVTLRCSPKSGHDTVSWYQQALGQGPQFIFQYYEEEERQRGNFPDRFSGHQFPNYSSELNVNALLLGDSALYLCASSLAQGGEPQHFGDGTRLSIL.